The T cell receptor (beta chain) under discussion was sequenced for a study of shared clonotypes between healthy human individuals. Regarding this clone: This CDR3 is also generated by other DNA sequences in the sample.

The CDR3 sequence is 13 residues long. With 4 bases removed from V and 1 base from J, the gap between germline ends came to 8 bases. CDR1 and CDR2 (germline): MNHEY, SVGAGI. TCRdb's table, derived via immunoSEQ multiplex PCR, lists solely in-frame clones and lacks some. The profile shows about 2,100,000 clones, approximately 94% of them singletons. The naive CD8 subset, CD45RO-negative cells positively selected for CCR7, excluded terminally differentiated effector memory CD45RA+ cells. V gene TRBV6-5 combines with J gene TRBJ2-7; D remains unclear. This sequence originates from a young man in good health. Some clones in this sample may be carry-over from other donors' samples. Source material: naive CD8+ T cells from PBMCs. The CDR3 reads CASSWGRSYEQYF. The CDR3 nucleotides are TGTGCCAGCAGTTGGGGAAGGTCCTACGAGCAGTACTTC.